Reported below is one T cell receptor beta chain. Antigen unknown. The sample originates from a study of cytomegalovirus exposure and HLA in healthy donors. It was with 60 Vbeta and 13 Jbeta primers that the PCR ran. Sequencing used immunoSEQ multiplex PCR; TCRdb keeps in-frame clones, though not all of them. The sample records tens of thousands of clones, less than 75% being singletons. Whole-study results and caveats: Presence/absence comparisons presumed near-even sequencing depth among donors. One variant, a missense change in DCLRE1C, was linked in a later analysis to TCR beta V- and J-gene trimming. Apparent HLA restriction characterized most CMV-associated TCR beta chains in a later analysis. Rare TCR sequences dominated, though some public TCRs recurred in many donors.

The ends lost 6 bases at V and 2 bases at J; junction bases unmatched: 5. Germline CDR1 and CDR2: MNHEY and SVGAGI. The CDR3 runs 14 residues. The chain links TRBV6-5 to TRBJ1-2, with 8 bases lining up with TRBD1. Sequencing input: PBMCs. The sequence came from a man aged 35 to 55 in good health and CMV-seropositive. The CDR3 protein is CASSRQGSNYGYTF. The CDR3 coding sequence is TGTGCCAGCAGCCGACAGGGGTCCAACTATGGCTACACCTTC.